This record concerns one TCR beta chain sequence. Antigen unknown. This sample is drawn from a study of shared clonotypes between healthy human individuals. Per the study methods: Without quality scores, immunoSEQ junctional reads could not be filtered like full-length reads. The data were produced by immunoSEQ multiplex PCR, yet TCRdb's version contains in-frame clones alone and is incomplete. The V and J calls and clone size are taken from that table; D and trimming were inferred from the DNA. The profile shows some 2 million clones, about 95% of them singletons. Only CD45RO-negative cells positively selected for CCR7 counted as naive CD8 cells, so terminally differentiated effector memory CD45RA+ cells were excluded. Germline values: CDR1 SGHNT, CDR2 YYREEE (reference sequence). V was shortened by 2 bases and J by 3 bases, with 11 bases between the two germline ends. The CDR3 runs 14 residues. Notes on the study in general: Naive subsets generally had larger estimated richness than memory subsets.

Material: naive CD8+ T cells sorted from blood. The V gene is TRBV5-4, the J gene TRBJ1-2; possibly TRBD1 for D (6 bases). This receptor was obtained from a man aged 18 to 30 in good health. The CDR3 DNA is TGTGCCAGCAGCTTTTTGACAGGCGACTATGGCTACACCTTC. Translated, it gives CASSFLTGDYGYTF.